What follows describes a single T cell receptor (beta chain). This specimen belongs to a study of blood T cell repertoires in COVID-19. Background on the study: Material from acute and convalescent COVID-19 was sourced from the United States, Italy and Spain. T cells, B-cell-depleted T cells, or PBMCs provided the cDNA or gDNA that served as material.

Produced via immunoSEQ multiplex PCR; TCRdb's table is partial and in-frame only. Altogether approximately 100,000 clones are present, 85% being singletons, with the ten largest covering about 1.7%. Specimen: peripheral blood. The TCR was taken from a woman in her 70s with active or convalescent COVID-19.

The CDR3 sequence: CASSQPTGPNTEAFF. CDR3 DNA sequence: TGCGCCAGCAGCCAACCGACAGGACCCAACACTGAAGCTTTCTTT. V usage is TRBV4-1 and J usage is TRBJ1-1, with D maybe TRBD1 (6 bases). CDR3 length: 15 amino acids. CDR1 and CDR2 from the germline V gene are MGHRA and YSYEKL. V gave up 2 bases and J gave up 2 bases, with 12 bases separating them.